The T cell receptor beta chain described here comes from a study of blood T cell repertoires in COVID-19. TCRdb's copy holds only in-frame clones and misses some; the assay was immunoSEQ multiplex PCR. The sample records approximately 230,000 clones, approximately 90% being singletons. The CDR3 runs to 13 residues. Germline CDR1 and CDR2: LNHDA and SQIVND (reference sequence). V shed 4 bases and J shed 7 bases, with 13 bases lying between them. This TCR was recovered from a man aged 35-49 years who had recovered from COVID-19. The chain links TRBV19 to TRBJ1-2; D gene ambiguous. Input material: PBMCs or T cells enriched from blood (not recorded which). In DNA form, the CDR3 reads TGTGCCAGTAGTACGACAATCCGCTCTGGCTACACCTTC. The encoded protein is CASSTTIRSGYTF.